Following are 8 T cell receptor beta chains from one sample sequenced in a study of blood T cell repertoires in COVID-19. Clones were sequenced by immunoSEQ multiplex PCR, and TCRdb holds only the in-frame ones, with some missing. Counted here are roughly 200,000 clones, around nine tenths occurring once; the ten biggest clones make up 10% to 15%. The sequenced sample consisted of peripheral blood. These receptors all come from a woman aged 18-30 years who had recovered from COVID-19.

Here the CDR3 reads CASTTPGGTSSYEQYF. CDR3 sequence (DNA): TGTGCCAGCACAACCCCAGGGGGGACCAGCTCCTACGAGCAGTACTTC. The chain employs TRBV7-2 and TRBJ2-7; tentatively, D is TRBD1 (7 bases). The CDR3 extends over 16 amino acids. The V end was cut by 7 bases, the J end by 0 bases, with 19 bases between. Germline CDR1 reads SGHTA; CDR2 reads FQGNSA. The full variable domain, completed using reference TRBV7-2 and TRBJ2-7, is GAGVSQSPSNKVTEKGKDVELRCDPISGHTALYWYRQSLGQGLEFLIYFQGNSAPDKSGLPSDRFSAERTGGSVSTLTIQRTQQEDSAVYLCASTTPGGTSSYEQYFGPGTRLTVT.

V is TRBV25-1 and J is TRBJ2-7; 7 nucleotides agree with TRBD2. Germline trimming cut 4 bases from V and 3 bases from J; bases unmatched to any gene: 9. The CDR3 is 15 amino acids. CDR1 MGHDK and CDR2 SYGVNS come from the germline V gene. CDR3 coding DNA: TGTGCCAGCAGTGGGATGGGCGGGAGTAGCTACGAGCAGTACTTC. Amino acids: CASSGMGGSSYEQYF.

The CDR3 is CASSYSNRDTQYF. CDR3 coding DNA: TGTGCCAGCAGTTACTCGAATCGGGATACGCAGTATTTT. The chain recombines TRBV6-5 with TRBJ2-3, with unresolved D. The CDR3 totals 13 residues. Trimming took 0 bases from V and 6 from J, leaving 7 bases between them. CDR1 and CDR2 from the germline V gene are MNHEY and SVGAGI.

The chain carries TRBV6-5 and TRBJ1-5; a possible D gene is TRBD1 (6 bases). This CDR3 contains 14 residues. Between the trimmed V and J ends, which lost 5 bases and 6 bases, there was a span of 14 bases. Germline V gene sequence: CDR1 MNHEY, CDR2 SVGAGI. CDR3 nucleotide sequence: TGTGCCAGCAGTCCGACAGGCTCGAGTCAGCCCCAGCATTTT. Residues: CASSPTGSSQPQHF.

V is TRBV30 and J is TRBJ2-3, with 13 nucleotides matching TRBD2. The CDR3 has 17 amino acids. Germline lookup yields CDR1 GTSNPN and CDR2 SVGIG (reference sequence). V shed 3 bases, J shed 2 bases, and the junction held 8 bases outside the gene matches. The DNA for the CDR3 is TGTGCCTGGAGCCGAGGGACTAGCGGGACCAACACAGATACGCAGTATTTT. As protein: CAWSRGTSGTNTDTQYF. Based on the CDR3 plus reference TRBV30 and TRBJ2-3, the full variable domain is SQTIHQWPATLVQPVGSPLSLECTVEGTSNPNLYWYRQAAGRGLQLLFYSVGIGQISSEVPQNLSASRPQDRQFILSSKKLLLSDSGFYLCAWSRGTSGTNTDTQYFGPGTRLTVL.

This chain links TRBV10-3 with TRBJ2-7; no clear D. The CDR3 sequence is 12 residues long. V was trimmed by 3 bases and J by 0 bases, leaving 3 bases between them. The germline V gene encodes CDR1 ENHRY and CDR2 SYGVKD. CDR3 loop: CAISDHSYEQYF. In DNA form, the CDR3 reads TGTGCCATCAGTGACCACTCCTACGAGCAGTACTTC.

This rearrangement joins TRBV7-7 to TRBJ2-2; D may be TRBD2 (6 bases). This CDR3 has 12 amino acids. The V end was cut by 8 bases, the J end by 6 bases, with 10 bases between. Germline CDR1 is SSHAT and CDR2 is FNYEAQ (reference sequence). CDR3 in amino acids: CASGGDAGELFF. As DNA, the CDR3 is TGTGCCAGCGGAGGGGACGCCGGGGAGCTGTTTTTT.

The V gene is TRBV30, the J gene TRBJ2-1; 9 nucleotides line up with TRBD2. Germline lookup yields CDR1 GTSNPN and CDR2 SVGIG (reference sequence). The CDR3 is made up of 13 amino acids. Germline trimming cut 4 bases from V and 10 bases from J; bases unmatched to any gene: 8. Here the CDR3 reads CAWTSGLAREQFF. The CDR3 coding sequence is TGTGCCTGGACCTCGGGACTAGCCCGGGAGCAGTTCTTC.